Presented here are 8 T cell receptor beta chains from one specimen sequenced in a study of shared clonotypes between healthy human individuals. Data came from immunoSEQ multiplex PCR; TCRdb stores just in-frame clones and leaves some out. The repertoire has approximately 470,000 clones, about 72% of them found once; the top ten carry more than 10%. Input material: PBMCs. These receptors all come from a woman in her thirties or forties in good health. Some clones in this sample may be carry-over from other donors' samples.

V is TRBV30 and J is TRBJ2-5; possible D gene TRBD2, 6 bases. CDR3 size: 13 residues. In germline, CDR1 is GTSNPN, CDR2 SVGIG (reference sequence). Deletions cut 3 bases from V and 5 bases from J, with 13 bases between. Here the CDR3 reads CAWSREWRETQYF. In nucleotides, the CDR3 is TGTGCCTGGAGCCGGGAGTGGCGGGAGACCCAGTACTTC. Together with reference TRBV30 and TRBJ2-5, the CDR3 gives the full variable domain: SQTIHQWPATLVQPVGSPLSLECTVEGTSNPNLYWYRQAAGRGLQLLFYSVGIGQISSEVPQNLSASRPQDRQFILSSKKLLLSDSGFYLCAWSREWRETQYFGPGTRLLVL.

The chain recombines TRBV11-3 with TRBJ2-1; D is unresolved. This CDR3 is built from 15 residues. The V and J ends lost 5 bases and 8 bases respectively, with 19 bases between them. In germline, CDR1 is SGHNT, CDR2 YENEEA. CDR3 sequence (DNA): TGTGCCAGCAGCCCGGAGAGTAGTTCGGGCTATGAGCAGTTCTTC. It codes for CASSPESSSGYEQFF. The whole variable domain, remainder taken from reference TRBV11-3 and TRBJ2-1, is EAGVVQSPRYKIIEKKQPVAFWCNPISGHNTLYWYLQNLGQGPELLIRYENEEAVDDSQLPKDRFSAERLKGVDSTLKIQPAELGDSAVYLCASSPESSSGYEQFFGPGTRLTVL.

This clone was seen ten or more times. The rearrangement links TRBV30 to TRBJ2-5; TRBD1 aligns across 8 bases. The CDR3 loop spans 15 amino acids. V lost 3 bases and J lost 4; bases outside the gene matches: 10. The V gene's germline CDR1 is GTSNPN and CDR2 SVGIG (reference sequence). The CDR3: CAWRGGQGGSETQYF. The CDR3 bases are TGTGCCTGGAGGGGAGGACAGGGTGGGTCAGAGACCCAGTACTTC.

This clone was counted ten times or more. V and J are TRBV7-9 and TRBJ2-7, with TRBD2 identical over 15 bases. V was pared by 3 bases and J by 1 base, with 1 base of the junction left unmatched. Germline V gene lookup returns CDR1 SEHNR and CDR2 FQNEAQ (reference sequence). The CDR3 has 16 amino acids. CDR3 sequence reads: CASSFGLAGGSYEQYF. The CDR3 nucleotides are TGTGCCAGCAGCTTCGGACTAGCGGGAGGGTCCTACGAGCAGTACTTC.

The chain joins TRBV7-8 to TRBJ2-7; D ambiguous. Trimming removed 2 bases at V and 7 bases at J, with 12 bases between. From germline, CDR1 is SGHVS and CDR2 FQNEAQ. The CDR3 extends over 13 amino acids. CDR3 DNA sequence: TGTGCCAGCAGCTTATCCCCCGTAGGAGAGCAGTACTTC. Translated, it gives CASSLSPVGEQYF.

The chain has TRBV2 and TRBJ2-2, with no clear D. This CDR3 has 15 residues. The V and J ends lost 2 bases and 3 bases respectively, with 10 bases between them. The germline V gene encodes CDR1 SNHLY and CDR2 FYNNEI. CDR3 sequence (DNA): TGTGCCAGCAGTGAAAGGGTAGAGTACACCGGGGAGCTGTTTTTT. This sequence encodes CASSERVEYTGELFF. Looking up the rest from reference TRBV2 and TRBJ2-2 gives the full variable domain: EPEVTQTPSHQVTQMGQEVILRCVPISNHLYFYWYRQILGQKVEFLVSFYNNEISEKSEIFDDQFSVERPDGSNFTLKIRSTKLEDSAMYFCASSERVEYTGELFFGEGSRLTVL.

This clone was observed a handful of times. The V call is TRBV2, the J call TRBJ1-2; a weak D match, TRBD1 (6 bases). The CDR3 sequence is 11 residues long. Trimming took off 10 bases at V and 3 bases at J, with 9 bases between the two ends. Germline CDR1 and CDR2: SNHLY and FYNNEI. The CDR3 reads CATQGDYGYTF. The CDR3 DNA sequence: TGTGCCACACAGGGAGACTATGGCTACACCTTC.

The DNA for the CDR3 is TGTGCCAGCTCACCGATACAGGGGGCGGTGTACAATGAGCAGTTCTTC. As protein: CASSPIQGAVYNEQFF. The chain couples TRBV18 to TRBJ2-1; 9 bases match TRBD1. V gave up 3 bases and J gave up 4 bases; unmatched junction bases: 7. The CDR3 consists of 16 residues. Germline-derived CDR1 and CDR2 are KGHSH and LQKENI. The full variable domain, in which reference TRBV18 and TRBJ2-1 provide the parts outside the CDR3, is NAGVMQNPRHLVRRRGQEARLRCSPMKGHSHVYWYRQLPEEGLKFMVYLQKENIIDESGMPKERFSAEFPKEGPSILRIQQVVRGDSAAYFCASSPIQGAVYNEQFFGPGTRLTVL.